The 27 T cell receptor beta chains in this list originate from one sample, sequenced in a study of blood T cell repertoires in COVID-19. Assay used: immunoSEQ multiplex PCR; TCRdb lists only in-frame clones, some missing. The data contain 200,000 or so clones, 65% to 90% of them seen just once; the ten biggest clones take up approximately 6%. The sequencing sample was made of peripheral blood. All receptors derive from a man older than 75 with acute or convalescent COVID-19.

V is TRBV5-4 and J is TRBJ1-3, with 9 bases that match TRBD1. The CDR3 consists of 15 residues. Germline V gene data show CDR1 as SGHNT and CDR2 as YYREEE (reference sequence). With 3 bases clipped from V and 5 bases from J, the junction kept 6 bases outside the gene matches. The CDR3 spells CASSWGQGGRNTIYF. In DNA form, the CDR3 reads TGTGCCAGCAGCTGGGGACAGGGCGGCCGAAACACCATATATTTT.

V is TRBV19 and J is TRBJ2-7; 9 bases map to TRBD1. The CDR3 runs to 15 residues. Germline V lookup: CDR1 LNHDA, CDR2 SQIVND (reference sequence). J gave up 3 bases and V 5 bases, and 8 bases lay outside the gene matches. The CDR3 sequence: CASSSRGQGYYEQYF. The CDR3 nucleotides read TGTGCCAGTAGTTCCCGGGGACAGGGATACTACGAGCAGTACTTC.

The rearrangement joins TRBV5-8 to TRBJ2-7; weak D call: TRBD2 (6 bases). The CDR3 runs to 14 residues. The V gene lost 4 bases and the J gene lost 4 bases, with 15 bases spanning the gap. CDR1 SGHTS and CDR2 YDEGEE come from the germline V gene. The CDR3 region is CASSPVLEGYEQYV. The DNA of the CDR3 is TGTGCCAGCAGCCCTGTCCTGGAGGGTTACGAGCAGTACGTC.

The J gene is TRBJ2-7, the V gene TRBV2; 12 positions agree with TRBD1. The J segment lost 5 bases and the V segment lost 6 bases, leaving 2 bases of the junction unmatched. Germline-derived CDR1 and CDR2 are SNHLY and FYNNEI. The CDR3 is 13 residues long. CDR3 DNA sequence: TGTGCCAGCAGAGGGACAGGGGGCAACGAGCAGTACGTC. It yields the protein CASRGTGGNEQYV.

CDR3 in DNA: TGTGCCACCAGTTTAGGGGCACAAGACACAGATACGCAGTATTTT. Its translation is CATSLGAQDTDTQYF. The chain carries TRBV24-1 and TRBJ2-3; D possibly corresponds to TRBD1 (5 bases). Germline-derived CDR1 and CDR2 are KGHDR and SFDVKD. Trimming removed 6 bases at V and 2 bases at J, with 14 bases between. The CDR3 is made up of 15 amino acids.

The chain has TRBV6-2 or TRBV6-3 and TRBJ1-6; D unclear. V shed 2 bases and J shed 3 bases, with 5 bases lying between them. Germline lookup yields CDR1 MNHEY and CDR2 SVGEGT. The CDR3 is 14 amino acids. The DNA of the CDR3 is TGTGCCAGCAGTTACGGGCTCTATAATTCACCCCTCCACTTT. Amino acid sequence: CASSYGLYNSPLHF.

The chain uses TRBV28 and TRBJ1-5, with D unresolved. CDR3 length: 13 amino acids. V lost 5 bases and J 4 bases, leaving 9 bases between the germline ends. CDR1 MDHEN and CDR2 SYDVKM come from the germline V gene. CDR3 region: CASSTAGNQPQHF. Written as DNA, the CDR3 is TGTGCCAGCAGTACAGCGGGGAATCAGCCCCAGCATTTT.

J is TRBJ2-1 and V is TRBV27; 10 positions match TRBD2. The ends lost 6 bases at V and 4 bases at J; junction bases unmatched: 9. Germline assignment: CDR1 MNHEY and CDR2 SMNVEV (reference sequence). The CDR3 contains 16 residues. This CDR3 is CASRPRTSGRYNEQFF. Here the CDR3 DNA reads TGTGCCAGCAGGCCACGGACTAGCGGAAGGTACAATGAGCAGTTCTTC.

This clone was counted between two and nine times. The chain links TRBV19 to TRBJ1-2; D is uncertain. Per the germline V gene, CDR1 is LNHDA and CDR2 is SQIVND (reference sequence). Trimming stripped 4 bases from V and 8 bases from J, with 14 bases between. CDR3 size: 13 residues. The CDR3 sequence is CASSKFAAGGYTF. For the CDR3, the DNA is TGTGCCAGTAGTAAGTTCGCCGCGGGGGGCTACACCTTC.

The V and J genes are TRBV18 and TRBJ2-1; 7 bases match TRBD2. After removal of 3 bases from V and 2 bases from J, the junction contained 1 base not matched to a gene. The length of the CDR3 is 14 residues. Germline CDR1 and CDR2: KGHSH and LQKENI. CDR3 sequence (DNA): TGTGCCAGCTCACCGACTAGCACCTACAATGAGCAGTTCTTC. Amino acids: CASSPTSTYNEQFF.

The chain couples TRBV18 to TRBJ2-7, with a tentative D call TRBD1 (9 bases). Looked up from germline, CDR1 is KGHSH and CDR2 is LQKENI. There are 18 residues in the CDR3. V lost 5 bases and J 7 bases, leaving 30 bases between the germline ends. CDR3 amino acids: CASSAPGQGSSGSWEQYF. In DNA form, the CDR3 reads TGTGCCAGCTCAGCTCCGGGACAGGGCTCTAGCGGGTCTTGGGAGCAGTACTTC.

This sequence joins TRBV4-2 and TRBJ1-6, with D possibly matching TRBD1 (5 bases). Trimming removed 2 bases at V and 8 bases at J, with 13 bases between. Germline V gives CDR1 LGHNA, CDR2 YNFKEQ. The CDR3 covers 15 residues. The CDR3 spells CASSQRTGGDSPLHF. CDR3 nucleotides: TGTGCCAGCAGCCAAAGAACCGGGGGGGATTCACCCCTCCACTTT.

This rearrangement joins TRBV6-5 to TRBJ2-7, with 7 bases identical to TRBD2. Losses at the gene ends were 6 bases for V and 2 bases for J; bases not matched to a gene: 7. The CDR3 covers 14 residues. Germline CDR1 and CDR2: MNHEY and SVGAGI. CDR3 coding DNA: TGTGCCAGCAGATCCGGGACTACCACCTACGAGCAGTACGTC. Translation gives CASRSGTTTYEQYV.

The chain is built from TRBV11-2 and TRBJ2-1, with D unclear. Germline V lookup: CDR1 SGHAT, CDR2 FQNNGV. CDR3 length: 16 amino acids. V lost 5 bases and J 0 bases, leaving 14 bases between the germline ends. The CDR3 coding sequence is TGTGCCAGCAGCAAACGCGGTTTCCTCTCCTACAATGAGCAGTTCTTC. Translated: CASSKRGFLSYNEQFF.

This rearrangement joins TRBV27 to TRBJ2-3; D ambiguous. The V end was cut by 2 bases, the J end by 2 bases, with 8 bases between. The germline V gene has CDR1 MNHEY and CDR2 SMNVEV (reference sequence). This CDR3 region has 14 residues. CDR3 residues: CASSLQAITDTQYF. As DNA, the CDR3 is TGTGCCAGCAGTTTACAGGCGATCACAGATACGCAGTATTTT.

V usage is TRBV10-3 and J usage is TRBJ2-7, with a weak D call TRBD1 (6 bases). The CDR3 covers 15 residues. V was pared by 2 bases and J by 3 bases, with 14 bases between. Germline V gene sequence: CDR1 ENHRY, CDR2 SYGVKD. CDR3 nucleotides: TGTGCCATCAGTGAGACCGGACAGCCGTACTACGAGCAGTACTTC. Amino acids: CAISETGQPYYEQYF.

This chain joins TRBV7-2 and TRBJ2-4; 15 nucleotides agree with TRBD2. From germline, CDR1 is SGHTA and CDR2 FQGNSA. The CDR3 is 16 amino acids. Trimming at V came to 3 bases and at J to 5 bases, leaving 2 bases not matched to a gene. CDR3 nucleotide sequence: TGTGCCAGCAGCTTGGGGACTAGCGGGGGGCAAAACATTCAGTACTTC. Protein sequence: CASSLGTSGGQNIQYF.

This clone was counted only a few times. The V and J genes are TRBV25-1 and TRBJ2-7; 12 bases agree with TRBD2. The CDR3 contains 15 residues. CDR1 is MGHDK and CDR2 is SYGVNS in the germline V gene. V shed 2 bases and J 2 bases; nucleotides not matched to a gene: 1. This CDR3 reads CASSEGLAGTYEQYF. CDR3 nucleotides: TGTGCCAGCAGTGAAGGACTAGCGGGAACCTACGAGCAGTACTTC.

The gene calls are TRBV29-1 and TRBJ2-7; no clear D. Trimming shortened V by 4 bases and J by 0 bases, and 7 bases separated the two germline ends. Per the germline V gene, CDR1 is SQVTM and CDR2 is ANQGSEA. This CDR3 has 12 amino acids. The DNA of the CDR3 is TGCAGCGTTGGTGGCAGCTCCTACGAGCAGTACGTC. Its protein is CSVGGSSYEQYV.

The V call is TRBV30, the J call TRBJ2-7; D ambiguous. V lost 3 bases, J lost 1 base, and 10 bases lay in between. CDR1 is GTSNPN and CDR2 is SVGIG in the germline V gene (reference sequence). The CDR3 extends over 13 amino acids. The CDR3: CAWSPAFSYEQYF. CDR3 sequence (DNA): TGTGCCTGGAGCCCCGCGTTTTCCTACGAGCAGTACTTC.

The chain couples TRBV7-8 to TRBJ2-1, with 8 bases identical to TRBD2. With 4 bases clipped from V and 2 bases from J, the junction kept 7 bases outside the gene matches. Germline V gene sequence: CDR1 SGHVS, CDR2 FQNEAQ. CDR3 size: 16 residues. Written as DNA, the CDR3 is TGTGCCAGCAGCTCGGCTCAGCGGGAGCCCTACAATGAGCAGTTCTTC. The encoded protein is CASSSAQREPYNEQFF.

The chain carries TRBV19 and TRBJ2-1; 13 bases line up with TRBD2. After removal of 4 bases from V and 6 bases from J, the junction contained 6 bases not matched to a gene. CDR1 and CDR2 (germline): LNHDA, SQIVND (reference sequence). The CDR3 has 16 residues. Here the CDR3 reads CASSRLAGGDFNEQFF. In DNA form, the CDR3 reads TGTGCCAGTAGTAGACTAGCGGGAGGAGATTTCAATGAGCAGTTCTTC. Variable domain in full (rest from reference TRBV19 and TRBJ2-1): DGGITQSPKYLFRKEGQNVTLSCEQNLNHDAMYWYRQDPGQGLRLIYYSQIVNDFQKGDIAEGYSVSREKKESFPLTVTSAQKNPTAFYLCASSRLAGGDFNEQFFGPGTRLTVL.

The chain recombines TRBV5-6 with TRBJ1-4, with TRBD1 matching 10 bases. V dropped 4 bases and J dropped 3; count of bases not matched to a gene: 6. Germline CDR1 reads SGHDT; CDR2 reads YYEEEE. This CDR3 region has 16 residues. CDR3 DNA: TGTGCCAGCAGCGCCGGGACAGGGGTTCCTAATGAAAAACTGTTTTTT. This sequence encodes CASSAGTGVPNEKLFF.

The CDR3 loop reads CASSFGGFTDTQYF. CDR3 DNA: TGTGCCAGCAGTTTTGGGGGGTTCACAGATACGCAGTATTTT. The chain has TRBV28 and TRBJ2-3; a weak D match, TRBD2 (6 bases). Germline V CDR1 and CDR2: MDHEN, SYDVKM. CDR3 length: 14 residues. Trimming took off 3 bases at V and 2 bases at J, with 9 bases between the two ends.

The chain combines TRBV6-2 or TRBV6-3 with TRBJ2-7; 7 bases line up with TRBD1. Unmatched junction bases numbered 8, after V lost 4 bases and J lost 5 bases. This CDR3 has 14 residues. Germline values: CDR1 MNHEY, CDR2 SVGEGT. CDR3 DNA: TGTGCCAGCAGTTTTGACAGGGCGGTCAACGAGCAGTACGTC. Protein product: CASSFDRAVNEQYV.

Points on this clone: This CDR3 is also generated by other DNA sequences in the sample. The rearrangement uses TRBV5-1 and TRBJ1-1; D ambiguous. This CDR3 has 14 residues. V lost 1 base, J lost 0 bases, and 7 bases lay in between. Germline loops: CDR1 SGHRS, CDR2 YFSETQ. In DNA, the CDR3 is TGCGCCAGCAGCTTGCGGGGTATGAACACTGAAGCTTTCTTT. Translation gives CASSLRGMNTEAFF.

The J gene is TRBJ2-7, the V gene TRBV6-1; D is possibly TRBD2 (5 bases). Germline values: CDR1 MNHNS, CDR2 SASEGT. The CDR3 runs 14 residues. Trimming shortened V by 2 bases and J by 3 bases, and 11 bases separated the two germline ends. The CDR3 spells CASSEPRGRYEQYV. The CDR3 nucleotides read TGTGCCAGCAGTGAACCCCGGGGTCGCTACGAGCAGTACGTC.